One sample yielded the 30 T cell receptor beta chains listed below, sequenced in a study of response to subunit inactivated influenza vaccine. One entry per CDR3 protein results from TCRdb running MiXCR on the RT-PCR reads. The sample yields 700,000 to 900,000 distinct CDR3 sequences, about 20% seen once. This specimen was PBMCs from blood, taken roughly 5 days after vaccination. The receptors shown here come from a man over 45 who received an inactivated influenza vaccine.

The chain combines TRBV7-8 with TRBJ2-7; TRBD2 agrees at 7 bases. The length of the CDR3 is 15 residues. V trimming: 1 base; J trimming: 2 bases; junction bases outside the gene matches: 5. CDR1 and CDR2 (germline): SGHVS, FQNEAQ. The CDR3 nucleotides are TGTGCCAGCAGCTTAGTCAGAGCGGGGACCTACGAGCAGTACTTC. The encoded protein is CASSLVRAGTYEQYF.

The chain recombines TRBV21-1 with TRBJ2-1. TRBV21-1 has pseudogene status. This CDR3 spans 14 amino acids. The CDR3: CASSHQSSYNEQFF. The DNA of the CDR3 is TGTGCCAGCAGCCACCAGAGCTCCTACAATGAGCAGTTCTTC.

The CDR3 loop is CAWSKPKWKYGYTF. DNA for the CDR3: TGTGCCTGGAGTAAGCCCAAATGGAAGTATGGCTACACCTTC. The rearrangement links TRBV30 to TRBJ1-2; D unclear. The V end was cut by 2 bases, the J end by 5 bases, with 15 bases between. CDR3 length equals 14 residues. Germline-derived CDR1 and CDR2 are GTSNPN and SVGIG (reference sequence).

The chain joins TRBV20-1 to TRBJ2-5, with a possible D match to TRBD1 (6 bases). V gave up 6 bases and J gave up 2 bases, with 19 bases separating them. CDR1 and CDR2 from the germline V gene are DFQATT and SNEGSKA (reference sequence). CDR3 length: 15 residues. CDR3 nucleotide sequence: TGCAGTGCCATAAGGGCGCAGGGGTGGCAAGAGACCCAGTACTTC. This encodes CSAIRAQGWQETQYF.

The genes are TRBV7-2 and TRBJ2-7; D remains ambiguous. CDR1 is SGHTA and CDR2 is FQGNSA in the germline V gene. The CDR3 consists of 13 residues. V lost 6 bases to trimming and J lost 0 bases, with 9 bases between them. This CDR3 reads CASRSLGSYEQYF. The CDR3 DNA follows: TGTGCCAGCAGATCTCTCGGCTCCTACGAGCAGTACTTC.

The rearrangement links TRBV6-2 or TRBV6-3 to TRBJ2-7, with D possibly TRBD2 on 6 matching bases. CDR3 length equals 15 residues. From germline, CDR1 is MNHEY and CDR2 SVGEGT. Deletions cut 0 bases from V and 0 bases from J, with 9 bases between. The CDR3 loop reads CASSYSRGVSYEQYF. CDR3 sequence (DNA): TGTGCCAGCAGTTACTCACGCGGGGTCTCCTACGAGCAGTACTTC.

This sequence joins TRBV6-1 and TRBJ2-1; 12 bases are a match to TRBD2. The CDR3 has 16 residues. V shed 7 bases, J shed 7 bases, and the junction held 11 bases outside the gene matches. Germline values: CDR1 MNHNS, CDR2 SASEGT. This chain's CDR3 is CASNRLAGDLGNEQFF. The CDR3 DNA follows: TGTGCCAGCAATCGACTAGCGGGAGACCTCGGGAATGAGCAGTTCTTC.

The chain couples TRBV3-1 to TRBJ1-6; D might be TRBD1 (5 bases). There are 16 residues in the CDR3. V was clipped by 4 bases and J by 2 bases, with 12 bases between them. The germline V gene has CDR1 LGHDT and CDR2 YNNKEL (reference sequence). The CDR3 DNA reads TGTGCCAGCAGCCGGGGGGAGCAGACCTATAATTCACCCCTCCACTTT. It yields the protein CASSRGEQTYNSPLHF.

The V gene is TRBV12-3 or TRBV12-4, the J gene TRBJ1-4; D gene ambiguous. The V end lost 6 bases, the J end lost 10 bases, and 15 bases lay between the germline ends. CDR3 size: 13 residues. CDR3 DNA sequence: TGTGCCAGCAGGGACCCCCTGGACGCAAAACTGTTTTTT. Translated: CASRDPLDAKLFF.

The chain couples TRBV11-2 to TRBJ2-1; 7 bases fit TRBD2. Germline assignment: CDR1 SGHAT and CDR2 FQNNGV. The CDR3 contains 15 residues. V dropped 5 bases and J dropped 8; count of bases not matched to a gene: 12. The CDR3 DNA sequence: TGTGCCAGCAGCCGGGGACTAACCACGGACGATGAGCAGTTCTTC. Translated, it gives CASSRGLTTDDEQFF.

A few counts support this clonotype. V is TRBV29-1 and J is TRBJ2-1; 9 bases line up with TRBD1. The germline V gene encodes CDR1 SQVTM and CDR2 ANQGSEA. V gave up 3 bases and J gave up 4 bases; unmatched junction bases: 10. The CDR3 spans 16 residues. CDR3 DNA: TGCAGCGTTGACCCGCCCGACAGGGGGTCATACAATGAGCAGTTCTTC. Translated, it gives CSVDPPDRGSYNEQFF.

The chain couples TRBV9 to TRBJ1-2; 7 bases agree with TRBD1. The CDR3 loop spans 17 amino acids. Germline V lookup: CDR1 SGDLS, CDR2 YYNGEE. J lost 0 bases, V lost 3 bases, and 11 bases had no gene match. This chain's CDR3 is CASSASPTGVTNYGYTF. Written as DNA, the CDR3 is TGTGCCAGCAGCGCTTCGCCTACAGGGGTGACTAACTATGGCTACACCTTC.

The chain has TRBV20-1 and TRBJ2-3; a weak D match, TRBD2 (5 bases). V was cut by 4 bases and J by 2 bases, with 10 bases left in between. The germline V gene encodes CDR1 DFQATT and CDR2 SNEGSKA (reference sequence). This CDR3 contains 13 residues. In DNA, the CDR3 is TGCAGTGCTATCGAGCGGCTCACAGATACGCAGTATTTT. Protein sequence: CSAIERLTDTQYF.

This clonotype was seen a handful of times. The chain links TRBV4-3 to TRBJ2-5, with D perhaps TRBD2 (6 bases). The V and J ends lost 2 bases and 2 bases respectively, with 12 bases between them. This CDR3 has 15 residues. In germline, CDR1 is LGHNA, CDR2 YSLEER. CDR3 bases: TGCGCCAGCAGCCAATCTTGGAGGGAACAAGAGACCCAGTACTTC. This encodes CASSQSWREQETQYF.

This clonotype was seen only a few times. The chain employs TRBV29-1 and TRBJ2-1, with D unclear. CDR3 length equals 17 residues. The V end lost 4 bases, the J end lost 6 bases, and 25 bases lay between the germline ends. In germline, CDR1 is SQVTM, CDR2 ANQGSEA. CDR3 protein: CSVGPYDEQLASNEQFF. CDR3 sequence (DNA): TGCAGCGTTGGTCCCTACGACGAGCAGTTAGCTAGCAATGAGCAGTTCTTC.

The chain combines TRBV12-3 or TRBV12-4 with TRBJ2-1; TRBD2 is a possible D gene (6 bases). This CDR3 region has 16 residues. Trimming removed 7 bases from V and 3 bases from J, with 19 bases in between. The CDR3 spells CASTPGGLYVYNEQFF. The CDR3 DNA reads as TGTGCCAGCACTCCCGGCGGACTATACGTCTACAATGAGCAGTTCTTC.

This chain joins TRBV6-5 and TRBJ1-1; D may be TRBD1 (5 bases). CDR1 is MNHEY and CDR2 is SVGAGI in the germline V gene. The length of the CDR3 is 15 residues. V was trimmed by 2 bases and J by 1 base, leaving 11 bases between them. Written as DNA, the CDR3 is TGTGCCAGCAGTTACGGGGGGACGGGGAACACTGAAGCTTTCTTT. This sequence encodes CASSYGGTGNTEAFF.

This clonotype was detected only a few times. The V gene is TRBV19, the J gene TRBJ2-2, with TRBD1 identical over 8 bases. The CDR3 totals 19 residues. The germline V gene encodes CDR1 LNHDA and CDR2 SQIVND (reference sequence). V was pared by 6 bases and J by 2 bases, with 17 bases of the junction left unmatched. DNA for the CDR3: TGTGCCAGTAGGTTCGGGAACAACAGGGGGAAGGTTAACACCGGGGAGCTGTTTTTT. It yields the protein CASRFGNNRGKVNTGELFF.

The chain has TRBV20-1 and TRBJ2-6; D unresolved. Germline V gene sequence: CDR1 DFQATT, CDR2 SNEGSKA (reference sequence). The CDR3 has 16 amino acids. Trimming took off 1 base at V and 2 bases at J, with 12 bases between the two ends. CDR3 sequence: CSARVRTRPGANVLTF. The CDR3 bases are TGCAGTGCTAGAGTGCGTACGAGACCTGGGGCCAACGTCCTGACTTTC.

This clonotype has at least ten counts. V is TRBV12-3 or TRBV12-4 and J is TRBJ2-2; D is uncertain. This CDR3 is built from 14 residues. Trimming pared 5 bases from V and 5 bases from J, leaving 12 bases between. CDR3 DNA: TGTGCCAGCAGTGGTCACCTACTAACCGGGGAGCTGTTTTTT. It specifies CASSGHLLTGELFF.

V usage is TRBV5-5 and J usage is TRBJ2-5, with D tentatively TRBD1 (5 bases). Trimming removed 2 bases from V and 6 bases from J, with 14 bases in between. CDR3 length: 14 amino acids. Germline-derived CDR1 and CDR2 are SGHKS and YYEKEE (reference sequence). The CDR3 nucleotides read TGTGCCAGCAGCTTCAGGGTACGAGAGAAGACCCAGTACTTC. Protein sequence: CASSFRVREKTQYF.

This clonotype has just one count. V gene TRBV28 combines with J gene TRBJ2-7; 9 bases line up with TRBD2. V dropped 6 bases and J dropped 4; count of bases not matched to a gene: 13. This CDR3 spans 16 amino acids. In germline, CDR1 is MDHEN, CDR2 SYDVKM. The CDR3 is CASRFRGRAGWYEQYF. CDR3 in DNA: TGTGCCAGCAGATTTCGCGGGAGGGCCGGGTGGTACGAGCAGTACTTC. Supplemented by reference TRBV28 and TRBJ2-7, the full variable domain reads DVKVTQSSRYLVKRTGEKVFLECVQDMDHENMFWYRQDPGLGLRLIYFSYDVKMKEKGDIPEGYSVSREKKERFSLILESASTNQTSMYLCASRFRGRAGWYEQYFGPGTRLTVT.

The chain combines TRBV5-1 with TRBJ2-3; 8 bases align to TRBD1. Germline lookup yields CDR1 SGHRS and CDR2 YFSETQ. This CDR3 comprises 15 residues. Trimming cost V 4 bases and J 6 bases; bases outside gene matches: 10. CDR3 in amino acids: CASSLSDRGKDTQYF. CDR3 coding DNA: TGCGCCAGCAGCCTTTCCGACAGGGGCAAGGATACGCAGTATTTT.

This clonotype was detected many times. This chain connects TRBV6-5 to TRBJ2-3, with D possibly matching TRBD2 (6 bases). The CDR3 extends over 14 amino acids. Germline V CDR1 and CDR2: MNHEY, SVGAGI. Trimming removed 4 bases at V and 5 bases at J, with 13 bases between. CDR3 in amino acids: CASSSAGGLDTQYF. For the CDR3, the DNA is TGTGCCAGCAGTTCCGCCGGAGGGCTAGATACGCAGTATTTT.

The chain combines TRBV4-3 with TRBJ1-5; D not certain. There are 15 residues in the CDR3. V dropped 0 bases and J dropped 7 bases, with 13 bases sitting between them. The germline CDR1 and CDR2 sequences are LGHNA and YSLEER. The DNA for the CDR3 is TGCGCCAGCAGCCAAGATCAATCGGAACAGCAGCCCCAGCATTTT. Its protein is CASSQDQSEQQPQHF.

CDR3 sequence (DNA): TGTGCCAGCAGTGTGACTAGTCGGGGTCTCGAGCAGTACTTC. Protein product: CASSVTSRGLEQYF. This chain links TRBV12-3 or TRBV12-4 with TRBJ2-7; the D gene is possibly TRBD2 (6 bases). The CDR3 has 14 residues. The germline V and J ends were trimmed by 5 bases and 6 bases, with 17 bases remaining between them.

A few counts support this clonotype. V is TRBV7-2 and J is TRBJ1-1, with D possibly TRBD1 on 5 matching bases. The V end lost 5 bases, the J end lost 2 bases, and 12 bases lay between the germline ends. The CDR3 contains 14 residues. CDR1 and CDR2 from the germline V gene are SGHTA and FQGNSA. CDR3 loop: CASSPSTANTEAFF. CDR3 coding DNA: TGTGCCAGCAGCCCTTCGACAGCCAACACTGAAGCTTTCTTT.

V is TRBV18 and J is TRBJ1-4; no clear D gene. Germline CDR1 KGHSH, CDR2 LQKENI. Trimming shortened V by 2 bases and J by 7 bases, and 11 bases separated the two germline ends. There are 14 residues in the CDR3. CDR3 residues: CASSPNAVGEKLFF. The CDR3 DNA reads as TGTGCCAGCTCACCAAATGCAGTCGGTGAAAAACTGTTTTTT.

The rearrangement links TRBV5-1 to TRBJ1-1, with unresolved D. Trimming removed 7 bases at V and 2 bases at J, with 12 bases between. The CDR3 is 13 residues long. Germline lookup yields CDR1 SGHRS and CDR2 YFSETQ. This CDR3 is CASRNAGNTEAFF. Written as DNA, the CDR3 is TGCGCCAGCCGTAACGCAGGAAACACTGAAGCTTTCTTT.

The rearrangement uses TRBV20-1 and TRBJ2-7, with D perhaps matching TRBD1 (6 bases). The CDR3 totals 15 residues. The germline V gene encodes CDR1 DFQATT and CDR2 SNEGSKA (reference sequence). V was shortened by 6 bases and J by 3 bases, with 21 bases between the two germline ends. CDR3 region: CSARPSRQADYEQYF. The CDR3 coding sequence is TGCAGTGCAAGACCTAGCCGACAGGCGGACTACGAGCAGTACTTC.